Listed here are 11 T cell receptor beta chains from one sample, sequenced in a study of PD-L1 blockade in urothelial cancer. Repertoires were generated with immunoSEQ multiplex PCR, while TCRdb's copy carries only in-frame clones and drops some. The repertoire includes approximately 79,000 clones, approximately 90% of them detected once, and roughly 0.9% sits in the top ten. The time point was: peripheral blood 6 weeks after treatment start. The specimen comprised PBMCs, sampled around atezolizumab (anti-PD-L1) treatment. These receptors were taken from a woman of 80 years or more with urothelial cancer.

This clone was observed once. The chain uses TRBV5-1 and TRBJ2-7, with 11 positions matching TRBD1. With V trimmed by 3 bases and J by 5 bases, 7 bases remained unmatched. CDR1 and CDR2 from the germline V gene are SGHRS and YFSETQ. The CDR3 is 15 amino acids. CDR3 DNA: TGCGCCAGCAGCTCTACCGGACAGGGGGCTCACGAGCAGTACTTC. It codes for CASSSTGQGAHEQYF.

V and J are TRBV7-8 and TRBJ2-2; 10 bases are a match to TRBD2. The CDR3 length is 16 residues. With V trimmed by 5 bases and J by 7 bases, 10 bases remained unmatched. CDR1 and CDR2 from the germline V gene are SGHVS and FQNEAQ. The CDR3 DNA reads as TGTGCCAGCAGCACTGGACTAGCGGCTGGAGGCGGGGAGCTGTTTTTT. It is translated as CASSTGLAAGGGELFF.

The V and J genes are TRBV30 and TRBJ1-2, with a possible D match to TRBD1 (5 bases). Per the germline V gene, CDR1 is GTSNPN and CDR2 is SVGIG (reference sequence). This CDR3 region has 14 residues. Trimming shortened V by 4 bases and J by 4 bases, and 16 bases separated the two germline ends. The CDR3 DNA reads as TGTGCCTGGAATGGGGCAGGTAGGGGCTATGGCTACACCTTC. Residues: CAWNGAGRGYGYTF.

The chain employs TRBV28 and TRBJ2-3; TRBD2 aligns across 14 bases. This CDR3 has 17 amino acids. Trimming cost V 2 bases and J 4 bases; bases outside gene matches: 5. Germline assignment: CDR1 MDHEN and CDR2 SYDVKM. CDR3 region: CASSLLGLAGGSDTQYF. As DNA, the CDR3 is TGTGCCAGCAGTTTACTAGGACTAGCGGGAGGATCAGATACGCAGTATTTT.

The V gene is TRBV28, the J gene TRBJ1-2; D might be TRBD1 (6 bases). The germline CDR1 and CDR2 sequences are MDHEN and SYDVKM. The CDR3 consists of 12 residues. The ends were cut back, 9 bases at V and 8 bases at J, with 16 bases in the middle. Written as DNA, the CDR3 is TGTGCCAGTAACTTACGGGACATCGGCTACACCTTC. It encodes CASNLRDIGYTF.

This CDR3 reads CASSSYRDHSGNTIYF. The CDR3 bases are TGTGCCAGCAGCTCATACAGGGACCACTCTGGAAACACCATATATTTT. The V call is TRBV7-2, the J call TRBJ1-3, with D possibly TRBD1 on 6 matching bases. In germline, CDR1 is SGHTA, CDR2 FQGNSA. CDR3 length: 16 amino acids. V was clipped by 4 bases and J by 0 bases, with 13 bases between them.

The genes are TRBV27 and TRBJ2-1; D may be TRBD2 (6 bases). V gave up 3 bases and J gave up 1 base, with 25 bases separating them. Germline V gene data show CDR1 as MNHEY and CDR2 as SMNVEV (reference sequence). The CDR3 runs 20 residues. The CDR3 bases are TGTGCCAGCAGTTTGGGGAGACAGCTTACTACTAGCCAGTCCTACAATGAGCAGTTCTTC. It codes for CASSLGRQLTTSQSYNEQFF.

J is TRBJ1-5 and V is TRBV7-2; D call uncertain. V shed 1 base and J shed 2 bases, with 9 bases lying between them. Germline values: CDR1 SGHTA, CDR2 FQGNSA. The CDR3 has 15 residues. The CDR3 bases are TGTGCCAGCAGCTTAGTACGGCAGGGCAATCAGCCCCAGCATTTT. This translates into CASSLVRQGNQPQHF. The full variable domain, rest sourced from reference TRBV7-2 and TRBJ1-5, is GAGVSQSPSNKVTEKGKDVELRCDPISGHTALYWYRQSLGQGLEFLIYFQGNSAPDKSGLPSDRFSAERTGGSVSTLTIQRTQQEDSAVYLCASSLVRQGNQPQHFGDGTRLSIL.

V and J are TRBV30 and TRBJ2-1; possibly TRBD1 for D (7 bases). The CDR3 has 11 amino acids. CDR1 is GTSNPN, CDR2 SVGIG, per germline (reference sequence). V was cut by 8 bases and J by 11 bases, with 16 bases left in between. The CDR3 nucleotides are TGTGCCGGAGGGGGCGGGACCCAGCAGTTCTTC. This encodes CAGGGGTQQFF.

V usage is TRBV9 and J usage is TRBJ2-5; 9 nucleotides line up with TRBD2. This CDR3 is 16 amino acids long. V trimming: 0 bases; J trimming: 5 bases; junction bases outside the gene matches: 8. CDR1 and CDR2 (germline): SGDLS, YYNGEE. CDR3 bases: TGTGCCAGCAGCGTAGCGGGTAGCGGGAGTCTTGAGACCCAGTACTTC. This gives the protein CASSVAGSGSLETQYF.

The sample holds a few counts of this clone. The J gene is TRBJ2-7, the V gene TRBV28; a possible D gene is TRBD2 (6 bases). This CDR3 spans 14 amino acids. Germline loops: CDR1 MDHEN, CDR2 SYDVKM. The V end lost 1 base, the J end lost 4 bases, and 11 bases lay between the germline ends. The CDR3 sequence is CASSLYPEGYEQYF. The DNA for the CDR3 is TGTGCCAGCAGTTTATACCCGGAGGGGTACGAGCAGTACTTC. Full variable domain (remainder filled in from reference TRBV28 and TRBJ2-7): DVKVTQSSRYLVKRTGEKVFLECVQDMDHENMFWYRQDPGLGLRLIYFSYDVKMKEKGDIPEGYSVSREKKERFSLILESASTNQTSMYLCASSLYPEGYEQYFGPGTRLTVT.